A single sample gave rise to the 17 T cell receptor beta chains below, sequenced in a study of T-cell memory formation after mild COVID-19. TCRdb recomputed calls from the 5' RACE reads with MiXCR, one row per CDR3 protein. The data hold 410,000 or so distinct CDR3 sequences, with 23% observed a single time. Sequencing was performed on PBMCs or a T cell subset sorted from them (not recorded which). These receptors were obtained from an adult woman who had mild COVID-19 (a few samples of this study predate the infection). Cell type and time point are not known.

The genes are TRBV11-2 and TRBJ2-3, with TRBD2 identical over 8 bases. The CDR3 runs to 16 residues. Germline assignment: CDR1 SGHAT and CDR2 FQNNGV. The V gene end was trimmed by 5 bases and the J gene end by 5 bases; junction bases not matched to a gene: 12. The CDR3: CASSPSAGVGGDTQYF. The CDR3, as DNA: TGTGCCAGCAGCCCGTCAGCGGGAGTGGGGGGAGATACGCAGTATTTT.

This sequence joins TRBV5-6 and TRBJ2-3, with D possibly being TRBD2 (7 bases). V lost 3 bases and J 4 bases, leaving 18 bases between the germline ends. This CDR3 has 16 residues. CDR1 and CDR2 (germline): SGHDT, YYEEEE. In nucleotides, the CDR3 is TGTGCCAGCAGCTGGGGGGGCACCCCTCTGGCAGATACGCAGTATTTT. Its translation is CASSWGGTPLADTQYF.

The rearrangement joins TRBV6-5 to TRBJ2-1, with TRBD2 identical over 8 bases. The CDR3 contains 13 residues. The germline CDR1 and CDR2 sequences are MNHEY and SVGAGI. V dropped 9 bases and J dropped 15; count of bases not matched to a gene: 16. CDR3 nucleotide sequence: TGTGCCAGTAGAACGCCCACCGGGACTAGGTCGTTCTTC. Protein product: CASRTPTGTRSFF.

This clonotype showed up just a few times. The CDR3 reads CASRGSHLYEQYF. The CDR3 DNA sequence: TGTGCCAGCAGGGGCTCCCACCTTTACGAGCAGTACTTC. J is TRBJ2-7 and V is TRBV6-5; D ambiguous. Germline-derived CDR1 and CDR2 are MNHEY and SVGAGI. The CDR3 consists of 13 residues. The V end lost 6 bases, the J end lost 4 bases, and 13 bases lay between the germline ends.

The chain recombines TRBV18 with TRBJ2-5, with 7 bases that match TRBD1. The CDR3 contains 19 residues. J gave up 4 bases and V 3 bases, and 20 bases lay outside the gene matches. Germline CDR1 is KGHSH and CDR2 is LQKENI. The CDR3 region is CASSPTRTVGGADGETQYF. CDR3 coding DNA: TGTGCCAGCTCACCGACCAGGACGGTAGGGGGCGCGGATGGAGAGACCCAGTACTTC.

The V call is TRBV12-3 or TRBV12-4, the J call TRBJ2-7, with 8 bases that match TRBD2. The V segment lost 6 bases and the J segment 5 bases; nucleotides outside the gene matches: 9. The CDR3 contains 14 residues. CDR3 sequence: CASSPGLGVDEQYF. Written as DNA, the CDR3 is TGTGCCAGCAGCCCGGGACTAGGGGTTGACGAGCAGTACTTC.

This chain connects TRBV9 to TRBJ2-1; D gene ambiguous. Trimming stripped 0 bases from V and 10 bases from J, with 11 bases between. The CDR3 loop spans 13 amino acids. Germline V lookup: CDR1 SGDLS, CDR2 YYNGEE. As DNA, the CDR3 is TGTGCCAGCAGCGTAGTTTTTGGACGCGAGCAGTTCTTC. This encodes CASSVVFGREQFF. Variable domain in full (rest from reference TRBV9 and TRBJ2-1): DSGVTQTPKHLITATGQRVTLRCSPRSGDLSVYWYQQSLDQGLQFLIQYYNGEERAKGNILERFSAQQFPDLHSELNLSSLELGDSALYFCASSVVFGREQFFGPGTRLTVL.

This clonotype was seen only a few times. J is TRBJ1-1 and V is TRBV12-3 or TRBV12-4, with TRBD1 matching 10 bases. V was pared by 0 bases and J by 2 bases, with 9 bases of the junction left unmatched. The CDR3 is 18 residues long. The CDR3 DNA reads TGTGCCAGCAGTTTAGCGCTTGGGACAGGGGCAGAAAACACTGAAGCTTTCTTT. It translates to CASSLALGTGAENTEAFF.

The chain combines TRBV5-8 with TRBJ1-6; D is uncertain. V shed 1 base and J shed 0 bases, with 8 bases lying between them. The CDR3 totals 16 residues. Germline V gene data show CDR1 as SGHTS and CDR2 as YDEGEE. CDR3 residues: CASSLRLDSYNSPLHF. CDR3 nucleotides: TGTGCCAGCAGCTTGCGGTTAGACTCCTATAATTCACCCCTCCACTTT. Variable domain in full (rest from reference TRBV5-8 and TRBJ1-6): EAGVTQSPTHLIKTRGQQATLRCSPISGHTSVYWYQQALGLGLQFLLWYDEGEERNRGNFPPRFSGRQFPNYSSELNVNALELEDSALYLCASSLRLDSYNSPLHFGNGTRLTVT.

The V and J genes are TRBV9 and TRBJ2-7, with D perhaps matching TRBD1 or TRBD2 (6 bases each). This CDR3 spans 14 amino acids. Trimming pared 2 bases from V and 2 bases from J, leaving 11 bases between. Germline V gene data show CDR1 as SGDLS and CDR2 as YYNGEE. In DNA form, the CDR3 reads TGTGCCAGCAGCGTGGGGGGCAGTCCCTACGAGCAGTACTTC. Protein: CASSVGGSPYEQYF.

The rearrangement links TRBV6-6 to TRBJ2-5; no firm D call. Trimming removed 4 bases from V and 5 bases from J, with 11 bases in between. This CDR3 spans 13 amino acids. Germline V gene sequence: CDR1 MNHNY, CDR2 SVGAGI (reference sequence). DNA of the CDR3: TGTGCCAGCAGTTTCCAGTGGTTGGAGACCCAGTACTTC. The encoded protein is CASSFQWLETQYF.

The chain uses TRBV7-9 and TRBJ2-1; 13 nucleotides line up with TRBD2. The CDR3 spans 16 residues. V lost 5 bases and J lost 6; bases outside the gene matches: 7. CDR1 is SEHNR and CDR2 is FQNEAQ in the germline V gene (reference sequence). The CDR3 here is CASSTPTSGGSNEQFF. CDR3 nucleotide sequence: TGTGCCAGCAGCACGCCGACTAGCGGGGGGTCCAATGAGCAGTTCTTC.

This clonotype was seen only a few times. J is TRBJ2-7 and V is TRBV5-1; 7 bases match TRBD1. Germline V gives CDR1 SGHRS, CDR2 YFSETQ. V dropped 0 bases and J dropped 10; count of bases not matched to a gene: 10. The CDR3 consists of 14 residues. The CDR3 loop reads CASSLAVEGGDQYF. CDR3 nucleotide sequence: TGCGCCAGCAGCTTGGCGGTCGAAGGGGGCGACCAGTACTTC.

The sample holds one count of this clonotype. The chain carries TRBV24-1 and TRBJ2-3; D call uncertain. The V and J ends lost 1 base and 10 bases respectively, with 8 bases between them. The germline gives CDR1 KGHDR, CDR2 SFDVKD. The CDR3 is 12 residues long. CDR3 nucleotide sequence: TGTGCCACCAGTGATTTTCATGGAGCGCAGTATTTT. Translation gives CATSDFHGAQYF.

In this sample, this clonotype turned up a few times. The chain recombines TRBV7-9 with TRBJ1-1, with 11 bases aligning to TRBD1. In germline, CDR1 is SEHNR, CDR2 FQNEAQ (reference sequence). This CDR3 is built from 16 residues. The V gene end was trimmed by 5 bases and the J gene end by 1 base; junction bases not matched to a gene: 6. CDR3 bases: TGTGCCAGCAGCCGGACAGGGGGCACCCCGAACACTGAAGCTTTCTTT. Translation: CASSRTGGTPNTEAFF.

This clonotype was found a few times. The chain uses TRBV5-1 and TRBJ2-3, with 7 bases that match TRBD2. This CDR3 is 15 amino acids long. Germline V CDR1 and CDR2: SGHRS, YFSETQ. The trim removed 4 bases at V and 2 bases at J, leaving 7 bases unmatched. CDR3 nucleotides: TGCGCCAGCAGCATTAGCGGGCCCCTCACAGATACGCAGTATTTT. Its protein is CASSISGPLTDTQYF.

The chain recombines TRBV29-1 with TRBJ2-1; 9 bases match TRBD2. This CDR3 spans 14 amino acids. With V trimmed by 5 bases and J by 7 bases, 9 bases remained unmatched. Germline V lookup: CDR1 SQVTM, CDR2 ANQGSEA. The CDR3 sequence: CSVIAGVGSNEQFF. CDR3 coding DNA: TGCAGCGTTATAGCGGGAGTGGGTTCGAATGAGCAGTTCTTC.